Below, 8 T cell receptor beta chains from the same sample are listed, as sequenced in a study of vaccination and CD4 T cells after COVID-19. Treatment indicated: roughly ten-day PBMC culture with coronavirus spike peptide pools or control peptides (ViraFEST assay). Cultured CD4+ T cells had their DNA profiled by the Oncomine TCR Beta short-read assay. TCRdb processed the PCR reads anew with MiXCR; each CDR3 protein has one entry. This sample has fewer than 15,000 distinct CDR3 sequences, with roughly 61% found just once. What these receptors recognize is not known. Sample: CD4+ T cells from blood, cultured in vitro. The receptors stem from a human donor who had recovered from COVID-19.

The chain joins TRBV24-1 to TRBJ1-5, with a tentative D call TRBD1 (5 bases). V lost 2 bases, J lost 5 bases, and 18 bases lay in between. Germline-derived CDR1 and CDR2 are KGHDR and SFDVKD. There are 17 residues in the CDR3. The DNA of the CDR3 is TGTGCCACCAGTGATTCTAAGGCCTGGGGGAAAGATCAGCCCCAGCATTTT. The encoded protein is CATSDSKAWGKDQPQHF.

The chain carries TRBV6-1 and TRBJ1-3; 9 bases line up with TRBD1. V trimming: 10 bases; J trimming: 7 bases; junction bases outside the gene matches: 11. CDR3 length equals 14 residues. Germline-derived CDR1 and CDR2 are MNHNS and SASEGT. The CDR3 sequence: CATSTTGGRNTIYF. CDR3 sequence (DNA): TGTGCCACCTCAACCACAGGGGGCAGGAACACCATATATTTT.

The chain is built from TRBV6-1 and TRBJ2-1; maybe TRBD2 (7 bases). The CDR3 consists of 10 residues. V was shortened by 8 bases and J by 12 bases, with 11 bases between the two germline ends. CDR1 is MNHNS and CDR2 is SASEGT in the germline V gene. The CDR3 DNA reads as TGTGCCAGCGGACGGGGGGCGCAGTTCTTC. This gives the protein CASGRGAQFF.

This clonotype was seen more than once but under ten times. The CDR3 bases are TGTGCCACCAGCAGATCCTCAGGGGGAACCGGGTACGAGCAGTACTTC. It translates to CATSRSSGGTGYEQYF. The chain carries TRBV15 and TRBJ2-7, with 7 bases lining up with TRBD1. There are 16 residues in the CDR3. In germline, CDR1 is LNHNV, CDR2 YYDKDF (reference sequence). V was clipped by 2 bases and J by 4 bases; unmatched bases: 11.

The CDR3 is CASRATSGRATGELFF. The DNA of the CDR3 is TGTGCCAGTAGGGCAACTAGCGGGAGGGCAACCGGGGAGCTGTTTTTT. The rearrangement joins TRBV19 to TRBJ2-2; TRBD2 matches 13 bases. CDR1 is LNHDA, CDR2 SQIVND, per germline (reference sequence). The V gene end was trimmed by 6 bases and the J gene end by 5 bases; junction bases not matched to a gene: 6. This CDR3 is 16 amino acids long.

This clonotype has only a few counts. CDR3 sequence: CASSLEEGIGYGYTF. The CDR3 DNA follows: TGTGCCAGCAGCTTGGAGGAGGGGATCGGCTATGGCTACACCTTC. The chain uses TRBV5-4 and TRBJ1-2; D may be TRBD1 (5 bases). Germline-derived CDR1 and CDR2 are SGHNT and YYREEE (reference sequence). V was shortened by 0 bases and J by 4 bases, with 13 bases between the two germline ends. The CDR3 runs 15 residues.

This clonotype was seen a handful of times. The J gene is TRBJ1-1, the V gene TRBV7-2; maybe TRBD1 (6 bases). Germline CDR1 SGHTA, CDR2 FQGNSA. The CDR3 is made up of 16 amino acids. Deletions cut 2 bases from V and 4 bases from J, with 17 bases between. The CDR3 is CASSLRGGRASTEAFF. The CDR3 bases are TGTGCCAGCAGCTTACGGGGGGGCCGGGCTAGCACTGAAGCTTTCTTT. Full variable domain (missing parts from reference TRBV7-2 and TRBJ1-1): GAGVSQSPSNKVTEKGKDVELRCDPISGHTALYWYRQSLGQGLEFLIYFQGNSAPDKSGLPSDRFSAERTGGSVSTLTIQRTQQEDSAVYLCASSLRGGRASTEAFFGQGTRLTVV.

The rearrangement links TRBV21-1 to TRBJ2-2. TRBV21-1 is a recognized pseudogene. CDR3 length equals 17 residues. Written as DNA, the CDR3 is TGTGCCAGCAGCAATCGAATCAATTCAGGGAACACCGGGGAGCTGTTTTTT. This codes for CASSNRINSGNTGELFF.